These 9 T cell receptor beta chains were sequenced from one sample in a study of T-cell memory formation after mild COVID-19 (dated by TCRdb to about 2021). Library preparation used 5' RACE. Sequencing instrument: Illumina NovaSeq 6000. In-frame beta chains were kept once TCRdb had trimmed the public reads at Q25 with fastp and called clones with MiXCR. For every CDR3 protein sequence, its rows merge into one entry that carries the most common genes and DNA. Present in this sample are some 2,000 distinct CDR3 sequences, about two thirds of which were seen just once. About a tenth of the sample belongs to the ten largest clones. Sample: PBMCs or a T cell subset sorted from them (not recorded which). The receptors shown here come from an adult who had mild COVID-19 (a few samples of this study predate the infection). The sample titles of this study are shuffled in the database, so cell type and time point are left out.

About this clonotype: One junction end does not reproduce the germline sequence, and a read error may be involved. The V and J genes are TRBV7-9 and TRBJ2-1; 10 bases are shared with TRBD2. CDR1 and CDR2 (germline): SEHNR, FQNEAQ (reference sequence). The CDR3 is 14 residues long. The CDR3 spells CASSLAGAYNEQFF. The CDR3 DNA is TGTGCCAGCAGCCTAGCGGGGGCATACAATGAGCAGTTCTTC.

This clonotype was picked up one time. CDR3 bases: TGTGCCAGCAGTTACTCGTCAGGGTCCTCCTACAATGAGCAGTTCTTC. It codes for CASSYSSGSSYNEQFF. The rearrangement uses TRBV6-2 or TRBV6-3 and TRBJ2-1; weak D call: TRBD1 (5 bases). This CDR3 comprises 16 residues. Looked up from germline, CDR1 is MNHEY and CDR2 is SVGEGT. Trimming stripped 0 bases from V and 0 bases from J, with 9 bases between.

The chain recombines TRBV6-6 with TRBJ2-1, with 7 bases aligning to TRBD2. The V and J ends lost 8 bases and 4 bases, in that order; junction bases with no gene match: 11. The CDR3 loop spans 15 amino acids. Germline V lookup: CDR1 MNHNY, CDR2 SVGAGI (reference sequence). The CDR3 protein is CASLGVGGYYNEQFF. As DNA, the CDR3 is TGTGCCAGCCTGGGGGTCGGGGGGTATTACAATGAGCAGTTCTTC.

The genes are TRBV5-1 and TRBJ2-7; 10 bases fit TRBD2. The CDR3 runs 14 residues. The V gene's germline CDR1 is SGHRS and CDR2 YFSETQ. Unmatched junction bases numbered 4, after V lost 5 bases and J lost 2 bases. The CDR3 region is CASRVTSGPYEQYF. In nucleotides, the CDR3 is TGCGCCAGCAGAGTGACTAGCGGGCCCTACGAGCAGTACTTC.

This clonotype is large by share. The chain links TRBV12-5 to TRBJ1-4; D is perhaps TRBD1 (5 bases). Germline V gene lookup returns CDR1 LGHNT and CDR2 FRNRAP. Trimming cost V 0 bases and J 7 bases, with 12 bases left between them. The CDR3 consists of 15 residues. CDR3 residues: CASGLVPAGGEKLFF. The CDR3 DNA reads as TGTGCTAGTGGTTTGGTACCGGCCGGGGGTGAAAAACTGTTTTTT.

The chain carries TRBV5-5 and TRBJ2-1; 7 bases line up with TRBD1. This CDR3 has 14 residues. In germline, CDR1 is SGHKS, CDR2 YYEKEE (reference sequence). V shed 0 bases and J 6 bases; nucleotides not matched to a gene: 3. CDR3 loop: CASSLDDRVNEQFF. In DNA form, the CDR3 reads TGTGCCAGCAGCTTGGATGACAGGGTCAATGAGCAGTTCTTC. Combining the CDR3 with reference TRBV5-5 and TRBJ2-1 gives the whole variable domain DAGVTQSPTHLIKTRGQQVTLRCSPISGHKSVSWYQQVLGQGPQFIFQYYEKEERGRGNFPDRFSARQFPNYSSELNVNALLLGDSALYLCASSLDDRVNEQFFGPGTRLTVL.

This clonotype was seen only once. This sequence joins TRBV29-1 and TRBJ2-5, with no clear D. The germline gives CDR1 SQVTM, CDR2 ANQGSEA. V was pared by 4 bases and J by 4 bases, with 13 bases between. The length of the CDR3 is 13 residues. The CDR3 coding sequence is TGCAGCGTTGGGTCGAGGACGGGAGAGACCCAGTACTTC. It codes for CSVGSRTGETQYF.

The chain couples TRBV5-5 to TRBJ2-7, with a weak D call TRBD1 (6 bases). The germline V and J ends were trimmed by 4 bases and 0 bases, with 14 bases remaining between them. CDR3 size: 15 residues. CDR1 and CDR2 from the germline V gene are SGHKS and YYEKEE (reference sequence). In DNA form, the CDR3 reads TGTGCCAGCAGCATCACGACAGGTCTCTCCTACGAGCAGTACTTC. Protein sequence: CASSITTGLSYEQYF.

The CDR3 spells CASSPGAGGPQHF. Here the CDR3 DNA reads TGTGCCAGCAGCCCCGGGGCTGGGGGACCCCAGCATTTT. The chain carries TRBV3-1 and TRBJ1-5; D is perhaps TRBD1 (5 bases). V was trimmed by 4 bases and J by 10 bases, leaving 14 bases between them. Germline values: CDR1 LGHDT, CDR2 YNNKEL (reference sequence). The CDR3 spans 13 residues.